Given below is one T cell receptor (beta chain) in context. The antigen this receptor binds is unknown. No clone much larger than this one lies a single base away; base qualities are absent. Cut back by 5 bases and 3 bases, the V and J ends lie 20 bases apart. The CDR3, from cysteine to phenylalanine, totals 17 residues. The read is trimmed to its CDR3 DNA, 51 bases read in frame from base 1. CDR1 and CDR2 (SQVTM, ANQGSEA) derive from the germline V gene. Using immunoSEQ, frozen genomic DNA was subjected to high-throughput TCRbeta CDR3 sequencing, a process that included PCR amplification, mapping, bias correction and internal controls. In the original analysis: Productive rearrangements were retained, and unique TCRbeta sequences were defined by the CDR3 nucleotide sequence together with the V and J gene. A sequence counted as donor-reactive only if the sequence showed at least 5-fold expansion in CFSE-low cells compared with unstimulated pre-transplant cells and had a frequency of at least 0.01%. Per-subject minimum frequency thresholds, based on the lowest-template unstimulated sample, ensured at least 90% detection power. Jensen-Shannon divergence between the top 1000 TCRbeta sequences after and before transplant was used to measure repertoire turnover. Two-sided Fisher's exact tests were used to test for changes in the detection of donor-reactive sequences. Held by TCRdb, this immuneACCESS table contains in-frame sequences only and omits some clones. Under half of the omission traces to an unresolved V gene where checked; the cause of the rest is unknown. The DNA was the basis for D and trimming; V, J and clone size are from that table. Here the sample has 40,000 to 65,000 clones; roughly 83% occur a single time. The ten most abundant clones make up about 8.9% of the sample.

The sample belongs to a study of T cell clones after liver transplantation (dated by TCRdb to the late 2010s). Describing the broader study: ITN030ST, the source of the samples, was a randomized trial that attempted immunosuppression withdrawal within 2 years of liver transplantation. Donor-reactive T cell clones were identified by TCRbeta sequencing after a pre-transplant mixed lymphocyte reaction and then tracked in post-transplant blood. As an antigen-independent comparator for the donor-reactive sequences, third party-reactive TCRbeta sequences from pre-transplant MLRs were identified as well. Of the eight recipients, a few were HCV-positive, while the remaining recipients had been transplanted for non-autoimmune, non-viral indications. No induction therapy was given to the subjects, and standard immunosuppression was administered until randomization at 12-24 months post-transplant. Tolerance was defined as complete withdrawal of immunosuppression for at least one year without a rise in liver enzymes beyond twice the upper limit of normal. Blood samples were taken pre-transplant, pre-randomization before withdrawal, and post-randomization after full withdrawal or failed withdrawal. The studied cohort comprised 8 liver transplant recipients, 3 classified as tolerant and 5 as non-tolerant.

The time point label on this specimen signifies: pre-transplant. Unstimulated PBMCs, after thawing, were stained for CD3, CD4 and CD8 and then FACS-sorted into CD3+CD4+ and CD3+CD8+ populations. All 8 studied subjects were randomized to immunosuppression withdrawal. The Qiagen DNeasy Blood and Tissue Kit was used for genomic DNA isolation. General findings and caveats noted by the study authors: Low numbers of available donor cells limited the measurable donor-reactive repertoire in a couple of subjects. In most of the 8 subjects, regardless of tolerance or HCV status, circulating donor-reactive CD4 TCRbeta sequences dropped significantly post-transplant. When repertoire turnover was taken into account, detection of donor-reactive sequences was significantly reduced in 7 of 8 subjects for CD4 and in 8 of 8 subjects for CD8. Donor-reactive sequences decreased more than third party-reactive sequences, which suggests partial antigen-specific deletion that was not related to withdrawal success. Because allograft tissue specimens were not available, migration of donor-reactive T cells into the graft, rather than deletion, may have occurred. The conclusions were preliminary, being limited by small, heterogeneous patient numbers and by non-standardized post-transplant time points.

The source is a human donor who received a liver transplant. The source was CD4+ T cells from blood, collected before liver transplant. This chain is built from TRBV29-1 and TRBJ1-6, with the D gene uncertain. CDR3 sequence: CSVYPGRIVFYNSPLHF. The bases are TGCAGCGTTTATCCAGGCCGGATTGTTTTCTATAATTCACCCCTCCACTTT.